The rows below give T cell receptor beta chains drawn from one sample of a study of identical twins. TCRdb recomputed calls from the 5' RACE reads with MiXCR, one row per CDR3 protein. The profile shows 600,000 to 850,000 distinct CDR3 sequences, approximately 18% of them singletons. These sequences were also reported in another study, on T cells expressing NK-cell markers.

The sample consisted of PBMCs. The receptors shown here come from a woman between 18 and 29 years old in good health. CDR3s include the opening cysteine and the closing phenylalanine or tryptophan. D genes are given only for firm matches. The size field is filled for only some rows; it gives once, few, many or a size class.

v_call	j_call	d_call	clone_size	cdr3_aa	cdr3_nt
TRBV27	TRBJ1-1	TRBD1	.	CASAGGDHTEAFF	TGTGCCAGCGCAGGGGGCGATCACACTGAAGCTTTCTTT
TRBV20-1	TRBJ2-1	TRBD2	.	CSAVPGLAEYTYNEQFF	TGCAGTGCCGTCCCGGGACTAGCGGAGTACACCTACAATGAGCAGTTCTTC
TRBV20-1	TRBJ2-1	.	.	CSARDSSALIEQFF	TGCAGTGCTAGAGATAGTTCGGCCCTCATAGAGCAGTTCTTC
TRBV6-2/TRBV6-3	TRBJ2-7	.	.	CASSFREPYEQYF	TGTGCCAGCAGCTTCCGGGAGCCCTACGAGCAGTACTTC
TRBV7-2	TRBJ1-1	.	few	CASSPGRGGMNTEAFF	TGTGCCAGCAGCCCCGGGAGGGGCGGAATGAACACTGAAGCTTTCTTT
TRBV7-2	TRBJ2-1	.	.	CASSSEGWGTYNEQFF	TGTGCCAGCAGCTCAGAAGGGTGGGGAACCTACAATGAGCAGTTCTTC
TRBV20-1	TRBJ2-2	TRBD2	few	CSARVGTSGLTGELFF	TGCAGTGCTAGAGTTGGGACTAGCGGGCTGACCGGGGAGCTGTTTTTT
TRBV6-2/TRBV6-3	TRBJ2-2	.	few	CASSRIPATGELFF	TGTGCCAGCAGTCGTATTCCCGCCACCGGGGAGCTGTTTTTT
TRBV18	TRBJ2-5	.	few	CASSPSRPNQETQYF	TGTGCCAGCTCACCAAGTAGGCCAAACCAAGAGACCCAGTACTTC
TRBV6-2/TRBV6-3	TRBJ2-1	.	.	CASSLMGSLGFF	TGTGCCAGCAGTTTAATGGGGAGTCTGGGGTTCTTC
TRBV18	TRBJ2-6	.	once	CASSPGHSGANVLTF	TGTGCCAGCTCACCAGGCCACTCTGGGGCCAACGTCCTGACTTTC
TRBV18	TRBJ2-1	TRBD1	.	CASARQGASEQFF	TGTGCCAGCGCCAGACAGGGGGCAAGTGAGCAGTTCTTC
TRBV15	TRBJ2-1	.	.	CATSRPSRPLVSYNEQFF	TGTGCCACCAGCAGGCCCTCCCGGCCGCTAGTTTCCTACAATGAGCAGTTCTTC
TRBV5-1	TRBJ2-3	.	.	CASMDSWASTDTQYF	TGCGCCAGCATGGATAGTTGGGCCTCGACAGATACGCAGTATTTT
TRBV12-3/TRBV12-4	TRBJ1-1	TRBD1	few	CASTKRDRANEAFF	TGTGCCAGCACCAAACGAGACAGGGCTAATGAAGCTTTCTTT
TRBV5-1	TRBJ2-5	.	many	CASSLAVGQETQYF	TGCGCCAGCAGCTTGGCAGTCGGGCAAGAGACCCAGTACTTC
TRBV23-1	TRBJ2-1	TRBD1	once	CASSHQDRGNEQFF	TGCGCCAGCAGTCATCAGGACAGGGGCAATGAGCAGTTCTTC
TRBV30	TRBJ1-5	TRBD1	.	CAWSKTGYAQPQHF	TGTGCCTGGAGTAAGACAGGGTACGCGCAGCCCCAGCATTTT
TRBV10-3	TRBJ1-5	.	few	CAISEGAQYSNQPQHF	TGTGCCATCAGTGAGGGGGCGCAGTATAGCAATCAGCCCCAGCATTTT
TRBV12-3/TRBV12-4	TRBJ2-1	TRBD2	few	CASTEQRGGTGPSYNEQFF	TGTGCCAGCACCGAACAGCGGGGGGGTACTGGACCGTCCTACAATGAGCAGTTCTTC
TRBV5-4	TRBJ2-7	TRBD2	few	CASSFSAGGFYEQYF	TGTGCCAGCAGCTTTTCGGCGGGGGGGTTCTACGAGCAGTACTTC
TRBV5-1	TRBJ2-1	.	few	CASSAGYSYNEQFF	TGCGCCAGCAGCGCGGGATATTCCTACAATGAGCAGTTCTTC
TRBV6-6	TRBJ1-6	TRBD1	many	CATHRGSFSPLHF	TGTGCCACACACAGGGGTAGTTTTTCACCCCTCCACTTT
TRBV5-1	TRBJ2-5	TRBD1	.	CASSSWTGQEAQYF	TGCGCCAGCAGCTCCTGGACAGGGCAAGAGGCCCAGTACTTC
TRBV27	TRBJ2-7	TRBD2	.	CASSLLRAAGTSGFVMNF	TGTGCCAGCAGTTTATTACGGGCTGCCGGGACTAGCGGTTTCGTAATGAACTTC
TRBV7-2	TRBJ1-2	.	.	CASSSPPEKGYTF	TGTGCCAGCAGCTCCCCACCTGAGAAGGGCTACACCTTC
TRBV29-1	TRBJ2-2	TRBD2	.	CSVAGLAGNTGELFF	TGCAGCGTTGCGGGACTAGCGGGTAACACCGGGGAGCTGTTTTTT
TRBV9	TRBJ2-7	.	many	CASSVGPTGTYEQYF	TGTGCCAGCAGCGTAGGCCCCACAGGGACCTACGAGCAGTACTTC
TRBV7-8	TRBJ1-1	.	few	CASSLYGVPNTEAFF	TGTGCCAGCAGCTTATATGGGGTCCCGAACACTGAAGCTTTCTTT
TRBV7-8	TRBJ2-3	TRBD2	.	CASSWSTTSLLTDTQYF	TGTGCCAGCAGCTGGTCAACGACTAGCCTACTCACAGATACGCAGTATTTT
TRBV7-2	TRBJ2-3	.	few	CASSSFSLSTDTQYF	TGTGCCAGCAGCTCGTTTAGCCTTAGCACAGATACGCAGTATTTT
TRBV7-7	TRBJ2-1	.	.	CASSPAPGLAEDEQFF	TGTGCTAGCAGCCCAGCCCCGGGACTCGCCGAAGATGAGCAGTTCTTC
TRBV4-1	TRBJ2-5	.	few	CASSQAGAQETQYF	TGCGCCAGCAGCCAAGCAGGGGCGCAGGAGACCCAGTACTTC
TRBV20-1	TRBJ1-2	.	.	CSAKRVGSHGYTF	TGCAGTGCTAAAAGGGTAGGGTCACATGGCTACACCTTC
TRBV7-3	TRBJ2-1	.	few	CASSLRPGPINEQFF	TGTGCCAGCAGCTTAAGGCCGGGACCCATAAATGAGCAGTTCTTC
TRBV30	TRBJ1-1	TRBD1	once	CACGQGGTEAFF	TGTGCCTGTGGACAGGGTGGCACTGAAGCTTTCTTT
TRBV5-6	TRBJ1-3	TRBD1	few	CASSTGQGSGNTIYF	TGTGCCAGCAGCACGGGACAGGGCTCCGGAAACACCATATATTTT
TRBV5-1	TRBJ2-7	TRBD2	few	CASSPVIAGGVSYEQYF	TGCGCCAGCAGCCCGGTTATTGCGGGGGGGGTCTCCTACGAGCAGTACTTC
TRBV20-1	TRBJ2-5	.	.	CSAKTDQETQYF	TGCAGTGCTAAAACAGATCAAGAGACCCAGTACTTC
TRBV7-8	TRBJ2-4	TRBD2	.	CASSLGLAGVAKNIQYF	TGTGCCAGCAGCTTAGGACTAGCGGGAGTAGCCAAAAACATTCAGTACTTC
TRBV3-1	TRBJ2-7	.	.	CASSQVYATYEQYF	TGTGCCAGCAGCCAAGTCTATGCTACCTACGAGCAGTACTTC
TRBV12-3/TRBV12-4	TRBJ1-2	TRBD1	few	CASSSGTGGYTF	TGTGCCAGCAGTTCTGGGACAGGGGGATACACCTTC
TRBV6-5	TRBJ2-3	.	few	CASSSFLRGGPDTQYF	TGTGCCAGCAGTTCCTTTTTGAGGGGGGGGCCAGATACGCAGTATTTT
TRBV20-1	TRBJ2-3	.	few	CSANEGQGDTDTQYF	TGCAGTGCCAATGAGGGGCAGGGTGATACAGATACGCAGTATTTT
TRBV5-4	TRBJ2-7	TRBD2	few	CASSQSAGDLDEQYF	TGTGCCAGCAGCCAGTCAGCGGGAGATTTAGACGAGCAGTACTTC
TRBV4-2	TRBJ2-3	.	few	CASSQERLSLTDTQYF	TGTGCCAGCAGCCAAGAAAGACTTTCCCTCACAGATACGCAGTATTTT
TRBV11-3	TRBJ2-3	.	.	CASSLGTGRSDTQYF	TGTGCCAGCAGCTTAGGCACAGGGCGGTCAGATACGCAGTATTTT
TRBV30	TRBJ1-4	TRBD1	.	CAWDRGQGTINEKLFF	TGTGCCTGGGACAGGGGACAGGGAACAATTAATGAAAAACTGTTTTTT
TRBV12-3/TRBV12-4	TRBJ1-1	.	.	CASRWGGGGTEAFF	TGTGCCAGCAGGTGGGGGGGCGGCGGCACTGAAGCTTTCTTT
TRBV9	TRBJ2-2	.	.	CASSVSTSNTGELFF	TGTGCCAGCAGCGTATCGACGTCTAACACCGGGGAGCTGTTTTTT
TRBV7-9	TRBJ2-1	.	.	CASSQSPGGDYNEQFF	TGTGCCAGCAGCCAATCCCCTGGGGGCGACTACAATGAGCAGTTCTTC
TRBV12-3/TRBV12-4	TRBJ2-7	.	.	CASSFWQGGYEQYF	TGTGCCAGCAGTTTTTGGCAGGGCGGCTACGAGCAGTACTTC
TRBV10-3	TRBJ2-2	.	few	CAIRGARDTNTGELFF	TGTGCCATCAGGGGCGCCCGGGACACGAACACCGGGGAGCTGTTTTTT
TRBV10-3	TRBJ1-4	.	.	CATAWEPGEKLFF	TGTGCCACCGCCTGGGAACCGGGTGAAAAACTGTTTTTT
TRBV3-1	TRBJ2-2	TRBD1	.	CASKGGANTGELFF	TGTGCCAGCAAAGGGGGCGCGAACACCGGGGAGCTGTTTTTT